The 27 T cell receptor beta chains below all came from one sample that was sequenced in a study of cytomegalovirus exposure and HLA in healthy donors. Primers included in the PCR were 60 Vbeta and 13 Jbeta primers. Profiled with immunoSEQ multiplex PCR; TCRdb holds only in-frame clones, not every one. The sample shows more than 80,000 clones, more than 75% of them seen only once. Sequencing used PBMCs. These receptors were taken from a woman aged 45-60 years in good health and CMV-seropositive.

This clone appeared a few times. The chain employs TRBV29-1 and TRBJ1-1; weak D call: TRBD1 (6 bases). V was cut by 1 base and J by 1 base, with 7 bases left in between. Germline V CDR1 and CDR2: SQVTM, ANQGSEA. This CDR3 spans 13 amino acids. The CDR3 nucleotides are TGCAGCGTTGAAGGGACAGCGAACACTGAAGCTTTCTTT. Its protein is CSVEGTANTEAFF.

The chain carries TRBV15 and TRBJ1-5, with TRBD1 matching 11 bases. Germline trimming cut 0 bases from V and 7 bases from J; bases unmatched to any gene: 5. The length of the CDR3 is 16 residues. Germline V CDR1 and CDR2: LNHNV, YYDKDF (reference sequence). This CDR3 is CATSRDRTGGGQPQHF. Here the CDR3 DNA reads TGTGCCACCAGCAGAGACCGGACAGGGGGCGGCCAGCCCCAGCATTTT. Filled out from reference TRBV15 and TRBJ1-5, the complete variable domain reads DAMVIQNPRYQVTQFGKPVTLSCSQTLNHNVMYWYQQKSSQAPKLLFHYYDKDFNNEADTPDNFQSRRPNTSFCFLDIRSPGLGDTAMYLCATSRDRTGGGQPQHFGDGTRLSIL.

CDR3 residues: CASSTTGQENTEAFF. The CDR3, as DNA: TGTGCCAGCAGCACAACAGGCCAGGAAAACACTGAAGCTTTCTTT. The chain joins TRBV21-1 to TRBJ1-1; the table calls TRBD1, which could not be checked here. TRBV21-1 is labeled a pseudogene. This CDR3 is built from 15 residues.

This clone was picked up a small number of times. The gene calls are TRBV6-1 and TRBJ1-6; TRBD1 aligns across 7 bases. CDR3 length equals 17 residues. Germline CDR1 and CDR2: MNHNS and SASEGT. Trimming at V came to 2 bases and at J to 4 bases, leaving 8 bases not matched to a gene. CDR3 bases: TGTGCCAGCAGTGAAAGGTCCGGGACAGCTTATAATTCACCCCTCCACTTT. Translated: CASSERSGTAYNSPLHF.

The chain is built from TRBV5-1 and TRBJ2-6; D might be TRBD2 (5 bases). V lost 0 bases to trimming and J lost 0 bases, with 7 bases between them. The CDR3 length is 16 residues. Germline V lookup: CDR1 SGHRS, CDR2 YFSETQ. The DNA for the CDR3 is TGCGCCAGCAGCTTGGGAGGAGGCTCTGGGGCCAACGTCCTGACTTTC. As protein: CASSLGGGSGANVLTF.

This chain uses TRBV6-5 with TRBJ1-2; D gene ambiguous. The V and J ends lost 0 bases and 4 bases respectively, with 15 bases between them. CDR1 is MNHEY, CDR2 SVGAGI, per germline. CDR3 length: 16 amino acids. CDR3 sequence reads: CASSYSEFYRGYGYTF. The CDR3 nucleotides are TGTGCCAGCAGTTACTCGGAGTTTTACCGGGGCTATGGCTACACCTTC.

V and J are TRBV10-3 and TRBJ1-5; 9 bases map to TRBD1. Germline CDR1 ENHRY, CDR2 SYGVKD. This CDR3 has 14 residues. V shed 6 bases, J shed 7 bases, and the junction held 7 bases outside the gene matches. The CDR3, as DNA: TGTGCCATCAGCAGACAGGGGGAACGGCAGCCCCAGCATTTT. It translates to CAISRQGERQPQHF.

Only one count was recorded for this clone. CDR3 loop: CASSPNRGGTETQYF. Written as DNA, the CDR3 is TGTGCCAGCTCACCGAACCGGGGGGGCACGGAGACCCAGTACTTC. The V and J genes are TRBV18 and TRBJ2-5; 8 bases are shared with TRBD2. The CDR3 runs 15 residues. With V trimmed by 3 bases and J by 5 bases, 8 bases remained unmatched. In germline, CDR1 is KGHSH, CDR2 LQKENI. Based on the CDR3 plus reference TRBV18 and TRBJ2-5, the full variable domain is NAGVMQNPRHLVRRRGQEARLRCSPMKGHSHVYWYRQLPEEGLKFMVYLQKENIIDESGMPKERFSAEFPKEGPSILRIQQVVRGDSAAYFCASSPNRGGTETQYFGPGTRLLVL.

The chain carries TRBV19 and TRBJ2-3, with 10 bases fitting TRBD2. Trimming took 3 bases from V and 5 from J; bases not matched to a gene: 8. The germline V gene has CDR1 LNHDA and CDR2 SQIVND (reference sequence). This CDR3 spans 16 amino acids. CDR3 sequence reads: CASSIGAGGMLDTQYF. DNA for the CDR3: TGTGCCAGTAGTATTGGAGCGGGGGGGATGTTAGATACGCAGTATTTT. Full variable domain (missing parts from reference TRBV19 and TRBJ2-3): DGGITQSPKYLFRKEGQNVTLSCEQNLNHDAMYWYRQDPGQGLRLIYYSQIVNDFQKGDIAEGYSVSREKKESFPLTVTSAQKNPTAFYLCASSIGAGGMLDTQYFGPGTRLTVL.

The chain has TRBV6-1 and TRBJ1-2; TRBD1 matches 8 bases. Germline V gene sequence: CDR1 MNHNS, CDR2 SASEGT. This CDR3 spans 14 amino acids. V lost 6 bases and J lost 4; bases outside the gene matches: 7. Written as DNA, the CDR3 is TGTGCCAGCAGAGCAGGACAGGGTGCCTATGGCTACACCTTC. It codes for CASRAGQGAYGYTF.

CDR3 in DNA: TGTGCCAGCAGCCCTCGTTCAGGCCCCCAGAGGGACGAGCAGTACTTC. Amino acids: CASSPRSGPQRDEQYF. The gene calls are TRBV5-5 and TRBJ2-7, with a possible D match to TRBD2 (5 bases). The CDR3 runs 16 residues. The germline CDR1 and CDR2 sequences are SGHKS and YYEKEE (reference sequence). V was shortened by 4 bases and J by 5 bases, with 22 bases between the two germline ends.

The CDR3 protein is CASSEVETQHF. The CDR3 nucleotides are TGTGCCAGCAGTGAAGTCGAGACCCAGCATTTT. This chain connects TRBV2 to TRBJ1-5, with D unclear. Trimming removed 1 base from V and 11 bases from J, with 6 bases in between. Germline CDR1 reads SNHLY; CDR2 reads FYNNEI. CDR3 length equals 11 residues.

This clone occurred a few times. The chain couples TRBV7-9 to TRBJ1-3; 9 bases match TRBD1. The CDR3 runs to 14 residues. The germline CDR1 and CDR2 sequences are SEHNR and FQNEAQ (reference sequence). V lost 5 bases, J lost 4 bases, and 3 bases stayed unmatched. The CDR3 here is CASSPGTGGNTIYF. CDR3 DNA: TGTGCCAGCAGCCCGGGGACAGGGGGAAACACCATATATTTT.

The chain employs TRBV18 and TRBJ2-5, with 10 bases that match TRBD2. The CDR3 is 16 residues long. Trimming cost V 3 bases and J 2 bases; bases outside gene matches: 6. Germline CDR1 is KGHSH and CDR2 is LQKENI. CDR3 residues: CASSPLAGGRQETQYF. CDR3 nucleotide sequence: TGTGCCAGCTCACCTTTAGCGGGGGGCCGACAAGAGACCCAGTACTTC.

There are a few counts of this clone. Here the CDR3 DNA reads TGCGCCAGCAGCTTGGCCTGGAGGGCCCGAAATAAAGTGGAGACCCAGTACTTC. Its translation: CASSLAWRARNKVETQYF. J is TRBJ2-5 and V is TRBV5-1; D is perhaps TRBD2 (6 bases). Germline CDR1 is SGHRS and CDR2 is YFSETQ. V was clipped by 0 bases and J by 5 bases, with 23 bases between them. The CDR3 extends over 18 amino acids. Full variable domain (rest looked up from reference TRBV5-1 and TRBJ2-5): KAGVTQTPRYLIKTRGQQVTLSCSPISGHRSVSWYQQTPGQGLQFLFEYFSETQRNKGNFPGRFSGRQFSNSRSEMNVSTLELGDSALYLCASSLAWRARNKVETQYFGPGTRLLVL.

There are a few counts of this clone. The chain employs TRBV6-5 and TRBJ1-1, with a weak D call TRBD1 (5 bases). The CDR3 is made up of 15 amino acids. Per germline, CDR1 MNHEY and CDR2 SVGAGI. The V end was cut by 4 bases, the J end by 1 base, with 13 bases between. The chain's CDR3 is CASSFTGPKNTEAFF. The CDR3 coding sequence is TGTGCCAGCAGTTTCACAGGACCGAAGAACACTGAAGCTTTCTTT.

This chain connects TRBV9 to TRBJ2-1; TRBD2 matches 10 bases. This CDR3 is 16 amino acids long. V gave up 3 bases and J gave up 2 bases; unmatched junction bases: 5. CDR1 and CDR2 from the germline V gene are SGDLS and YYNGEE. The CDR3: CASSASGGQTYNEQFF. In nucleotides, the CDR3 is TGTGCCAGCAGCGCTAGCGGGGGCCAGACCTACAATGAGCAGTTCTTC.

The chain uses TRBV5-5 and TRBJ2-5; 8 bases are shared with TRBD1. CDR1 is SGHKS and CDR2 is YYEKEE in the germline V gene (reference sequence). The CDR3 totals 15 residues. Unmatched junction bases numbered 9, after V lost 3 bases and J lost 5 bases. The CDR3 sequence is CASSSPPGGDETQYF. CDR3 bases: TGTGCCAGCAGCTCCCCCCCAGGGGGCGACGAGACCCAGTACTTC. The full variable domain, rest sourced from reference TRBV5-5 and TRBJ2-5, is DAGVTQSPTHLIKTRGQQVTLRCSPISGHKSVSWYQQVLGQGPQFIFQYYEKEERGRGNFPDRFSARQFPNYSSELNVNALLLGDSALYLCASSSPPGGDETQYFGPGTRLLVL.

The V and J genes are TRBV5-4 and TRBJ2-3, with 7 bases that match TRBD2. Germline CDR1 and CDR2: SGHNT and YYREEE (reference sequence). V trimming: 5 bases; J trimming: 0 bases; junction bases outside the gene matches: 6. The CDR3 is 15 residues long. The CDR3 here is CASRSGEGSTDTQYF. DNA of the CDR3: TGTGCCAGCAGGTCGGGGGAGGGGAGCACAGATACGCAGTATTTT.

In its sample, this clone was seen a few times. CDR3 nucleotide sequence: TGTGCCAGCAGGTCCCGGGGATATAGCAATCAGCCCCAGCATTTT. Protein product: CASRSRGYSNQPQHF. This chain uses TRBV6-5 with TRBJ1-5; D is uncertain. The germline V gene encodes CDR1 MNHEY and CDR2 SVGAGI. V shed 6 bases and J shed 0 bases, with 12 bases lying between them. CDR3 length: 15 amino acids.

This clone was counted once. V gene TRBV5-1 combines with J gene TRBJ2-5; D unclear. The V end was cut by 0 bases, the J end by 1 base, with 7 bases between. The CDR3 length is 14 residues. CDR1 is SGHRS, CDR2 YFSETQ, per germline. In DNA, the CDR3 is TGCGCCAGCAGCTTGGCGACGGGCCAAGAGACCCAGTACTTC. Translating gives CASSLATGQETQYF.

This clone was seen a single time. The CDR3 DNA is TGTGCCAGCAGCAAAGTAACGGAAAGGAGCTCCTATAATTCACCCCTCCACTTT. Protein: CASSKVTERSSYNSPLHF. The chain employs TRBV21-1 and TRBJ1-6. TRBV21-1 is an annotated pseudogene. There are 18 residues in the CDR3.

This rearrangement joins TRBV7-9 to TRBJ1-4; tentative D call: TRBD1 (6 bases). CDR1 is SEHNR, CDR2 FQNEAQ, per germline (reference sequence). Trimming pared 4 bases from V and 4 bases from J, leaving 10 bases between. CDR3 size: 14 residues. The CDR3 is CASSSGQINEKLFF. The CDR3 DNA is TGTGCCAGCAGCTCAGGACAGATTAATGAAAAACTGTTTTTT.

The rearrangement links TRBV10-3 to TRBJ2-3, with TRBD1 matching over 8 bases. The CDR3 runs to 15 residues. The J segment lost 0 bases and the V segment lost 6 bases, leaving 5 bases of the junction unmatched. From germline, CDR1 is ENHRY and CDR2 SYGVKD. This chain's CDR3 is CAIRRQGTSTDTQYF. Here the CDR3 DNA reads TGTGCCATCAGGAGACAGGGGACGAGCACAGATACGCAGTATTTT.

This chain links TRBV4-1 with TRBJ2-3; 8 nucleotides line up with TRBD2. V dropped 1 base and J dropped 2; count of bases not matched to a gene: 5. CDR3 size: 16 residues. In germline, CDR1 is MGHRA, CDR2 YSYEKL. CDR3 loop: CASSQAVAGITDTQYF. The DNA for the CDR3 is TGCGCCAGCAGCCAAGCAGTAGCGGGGATCACAGATACGCAGTATTTT.

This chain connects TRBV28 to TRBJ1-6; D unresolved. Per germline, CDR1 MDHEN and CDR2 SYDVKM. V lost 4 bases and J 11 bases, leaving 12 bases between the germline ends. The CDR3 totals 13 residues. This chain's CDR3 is CASSYSFTAPLHF. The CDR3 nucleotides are TGTGCCAGCAGTTACAGTTTTACGGCACCCCTCCACTTT.

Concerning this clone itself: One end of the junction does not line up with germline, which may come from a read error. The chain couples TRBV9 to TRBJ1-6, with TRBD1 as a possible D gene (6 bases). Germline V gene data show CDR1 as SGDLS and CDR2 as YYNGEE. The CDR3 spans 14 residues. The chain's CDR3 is CVSTKGVVNSPLHF. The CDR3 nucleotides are TGTGTCAGCACCAAGGGGGTAGTCAATTCACCCCTCCACTTT.